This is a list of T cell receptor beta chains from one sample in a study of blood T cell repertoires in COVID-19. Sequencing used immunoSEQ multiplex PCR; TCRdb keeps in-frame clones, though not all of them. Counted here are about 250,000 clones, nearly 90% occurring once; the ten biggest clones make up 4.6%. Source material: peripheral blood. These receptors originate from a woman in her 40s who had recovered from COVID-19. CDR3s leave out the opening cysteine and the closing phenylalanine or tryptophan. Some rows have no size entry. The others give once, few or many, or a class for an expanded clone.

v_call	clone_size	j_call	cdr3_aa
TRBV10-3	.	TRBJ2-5	AISESNQGSGTPHQETQY
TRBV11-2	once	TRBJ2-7	ASSFSYEQY
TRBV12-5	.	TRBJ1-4	ASGRWGVREKLF
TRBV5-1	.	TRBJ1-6	ASSMIGQGDSPLH
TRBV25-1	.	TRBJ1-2	ASSESGDFYGYT
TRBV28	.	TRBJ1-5	ASSSGGWGNQPQH
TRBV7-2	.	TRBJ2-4	ASSSSQTSGRGENIQY
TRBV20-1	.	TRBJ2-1	SASWSSGANEQF
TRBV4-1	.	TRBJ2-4	ASSQVPGQEDYKNIQY
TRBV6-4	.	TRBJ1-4	ASSHRDGEKLF
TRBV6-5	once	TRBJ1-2	ASSPRRVGGYT
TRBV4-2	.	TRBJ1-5	ASSQGGATAGQPQH
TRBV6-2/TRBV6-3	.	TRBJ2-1	ASSYSSGGADEQF